These T cell receptor beta chains were read from a single sample in a study of shared clonotypes between healthy human individuals. Only in-frame clones appear in the TCRdb table, and some are missing; sequencing was by immunoSEQ multiplex PCR. Of around 2.5 million clones detected, approximately 93% appear once; the ten largest clones hold about 0.39%. Sequencing input: naive CD4+ T cells from PBMCs. All receptors derive from a man between 18 and 35 years old in good health. Some clones in this sample may be carry-over from other donors' samples. CDR3s include the opening cysteine and the closing phenylalanine or tryptophan. A D gene is named only where the DNA matches it firmly. Expanded clones are given a class, and other clones once, few, many or no size at all.

TRBV7-9	NA	14	TRBJ1-4	NA	TGTGCCAGCAGCGGGGGGCAGGGCGATGAAAAACTGTTTTTT	CASSGGQGDEKLFF
TRBV4-1	TRBD1	16	TRBJ2-2	NA	TGCGCCAGCAGCCAAGGGGGACAGGGGGCCACCGGGGAGCTGTTTTTT	CASSQGGQGATGELFF
TRBV5-1	NA	14	TRBJ1-4	NA	TGCGCCAGCAGTTTCGGACAGCTAAATGAAAAACTGTTTTTT	CASSFGQLNEKLFF
TRBV6-5	NA	13	TRBJ2-7	NA	TGTGCCAGCCGCCGGGCAGGGAGTTACGAGCAGTACTTC	CASRRAGSYEQYF
TRBV10-3	NA	14	TRBJ2-4	NA	TGTGCCATCAGTGCCCCCGGGACACGGGGGCTACAGTACTTC	CAISAPGTRGLQYF
TRBV6-5	NA	12	TRBJ1-1	NA	TGTGCCAGCAGTCGCCAGAACACTGAAGCTTTCTTT	CASSRQNTEAFF
TRBV18	NA	14	TRBJ1-2	NA	TGTGCCAGCTCACCACCGTTGGGGCACTATGGCTACACCTTC	CASSPPLGHYGYTF
TRBV28	NA	13	TRBJ1-2	few	TGTGCCAGCAGTTTATCAGGGGCCTATGGCTACACCTTC	CASSLSGAYGYTF
TRBV5-6	TRBD2	16	TRBJ2-1	NA	TGTGCCAGCAGCTTCAATTCCGGGAGGGCCAAATTGATGCAGTTCTTC	CASSFNSGRAKLMQFF
TRBV4-2	NA	14	TRBJ1-1	NA	TGTGCCAGCAGCCAAGCGGGCCGGGACACTGAAGCTTTCTTT	CASSQAGRDTEAFF
TRBV6-5	NA	13	TRBJ1-2	NA	TGTGCCAGCAGTTACTCTATCCAGCGGGGCTACACCTTC	CASSYSIQRGYTF
TRBV19	TRBD2	18	TRBJ2-7	NA	TGTGCCAGTAGTATAGGTCCGATAGCGGGAGGGCCCCCCTACGAGCAGTACTTC	CASSIGPIAGGPPYEQYF
TRBV7-9	TRBD2	15	TRBJ2-3	NA	TGTGCCAGCAGCCAGAGGGCGGGAGATACAGATACGCAGTATTTT	CASSQRAGDTDTQYF
TRBV5-8	NA	13	TRBJ2-6	NA	TGTGCCAGCAGCTTGGCTGGGGCCAACGTCCTGACTTTC	CASSLAGANVLTF
TRBV20-1	NA	10	TRBJ2-3	NA	TGCAGTGCCCCTGGGGGTGGGCAGTATTTT	CSAPGGGQYF
TRBV7-9	TRBD2	19	TRBJ2-3	NA	TGTGCCAGCAGCTTAGGGGGACAACCGGGACTAGTTGGCACAGATACGCAGTATTTT	CASSLGGQPGLVGTDTQYF
TRBV9	NA	15	TRBJ2-1	NA	TGTGCCAGCAGCCAGGGGGGTTTCAACTACAATGAGCAGTTCTTC	CASSQGGFNYNEQFF
TRBV20-1	NA	11	TRBJ2-7	NA	TGCAGTGCTAGTGCCTCATGGGGGCAGTACTTC	CSASASWGQYF
TRBV18	NA	12	TRBJ2-7	once	TGTGCCAGCTCACCGAGGGTCCACGAGCAGTACTTC	CASSPRVHEQYF
TRBV5-1	NA	14	TRBJ2-5	once	TGCGCCAGCAGCCACCAAGGGGACCAAGAGACCCAGTACTTC	CASSHQGDQETQYF
TRBV4-2	TRBD1	20	TRBJ1-3	NA	TGTGCCAGCAGCCAAGAAGGGAGGGGAAGGGCAGGGGGCTATGGAAACACCATATATTTT	CASSQEGRGRAGGYGNTIYF
TRBV10-3	NA	12	TRBJ2-7	NA	TGTGCCATCAGTGATGGGGGAAGGGAGCAGTACTTC	CAISDGGREQYF
TRBV6-1	NA	14	TRBJ1-5	few	TGTGCCAGCAGTGATAGCCAGGTCAATCAGCCCCAGCATTTT	CASSDSQVNQPQHF
TRBV2	TRBD1	12	TRBJ1-1	NA	TGTGCCATCGGGACAGTTAACACTGAAGCTTTCTTT	CAIGTVNTEAFF
TRBV30	NA	18	TRBJ1-4	NA	TGTGCCTGGAGTATTGGAACGCTTGTCGGGGGGGGTAATGAAAAACTGTTTTTT	CAWSIGTLVGGGNEKLFF
TRBV4-3	NA	13	TRBJ2-3	NA	TGCGCCAGCAGCCCCCTGGGTGCAGATACGCAGTATTTT	CASSPLGADTQYF
TRBV7-9	NA	17	TRBJ2-1	once	TGTGCCAGCGGAGGGACTTTTTTCAAGAGCTCCTACAATGAGCAGTTCTTC	CASGGTFFKSSYNEQFF
TRBV6-5	NA	14	TRBJ1-1	NA	TGTGCCAGCAGTTACTCGACAGGGAACACTGAAGCTTTCTTT	CASSYSTGNTEAFF
TRBV28	NA	15	TRBJ1-4	NA	TGTGCCAGCAGTTCCACAGTTACAACTAATGAAAAACTGTTTTTT	CASSSTVTTNEKLFF
TRBV5-4	NA	12	TRBJ2-1	once	TGTGCCAGCAGCGACGGAGGAGCTGAGCAGTTCTTC	CASSDGGAEQFF
TRBV6-5	TRBD2	15	TRBJ2-7	NA	TGTGCCAGCACCGGAAGACTAGCGGGAGGTTCCGAGCAGTACTTC	CASTGRLAGGSEQYF
TRBV28	TRBD1	16	TRBJ2-1	NA	TGTGCCAGCAGTTTATTACCGGGACAGGGGTCCGTTGAGCAGTTCTTC	CASSLLPGQGSVEQFF
TRBV13	TRBD2	16	TRBJ2-2	few	TGTGCCAGCAGCCTACCGGGACTAGCGGGAGCCGGGGAGCTGTTTTTT	CASSLPGLAGAGELFF
TRBV6-1	NA	15	TRBJ2-3	NA	TGTGCCAGCTCGGAGGGAAAAATCCTCACAGATACGCAGTATTTT	CASSEGKILTDTQYF
TRBV5-1	NA	13	TRBJ2-3	NA	TGCGCCAGCAGCGGAGGGATTTCAGATACGCAGTATTTT	CASSGGISDTQYF
TRBV27	TRBD1	19	TRBJ1-3	once	TGTGCCAGCAGTTCTTCACACAGGGGTTTAGTCTTCTCTGGAAACACCATATATTTT	CASSSSHRGLVFSGNTIYF
TRBV4-1	NA	15	TRBJ2-7	NA	TGCGCCAGCAGCCAAGCCACACAGGGCTCCTACGAGCAGTACTTC	CASSQATQGSYEQYF
TRBV5-1	TRBD1	14	TRBJ2-2	NA	TGCGCCAGTGGGGTACAGGGGGCGACCGGGGAGCTGTTTTTT	CASGVQGATGELFF
TRBV7-9	NA	12	TRBJ2-2	NA	TGTGCCAGCAGCTTACTCTCCGGGGAGCTGTTTTTT	CASSLLSGELFF
TRBV11-2	NA	17	TRBJ2-5	NA	TGTGCCAGCAGCTTAGCGCGCAGGTTCCTGAAAGGGGAGACCCAGTACTTC	CASSLARRFLKGETQYF
TRBV9	NA	13	TRBJ1-2	NA	TGTGCCAGCAGTGATAGAGCTAACTATGGCTACACCTTC	CASSDRANYGYTF